This TCR beta chain originates from a study of blood T cell repertoires in COVID-19. As for the study in general: Collection of acute and convalescent COVID-19 samples took place in the United States, Italy and Spain. PBMCs, B-cell-depleted T cells, or T cells provided the cDNA or gDNA that made up the material.

Clinical history reported by participants formed the basis on which cohorts were assigned. Recovered Cohort 3 donors showed two negative PCRs, clearance, or symptom resolution. This clone came up once. Germline V gives CDR1 SGHTA, CDR2 FQGNSA. Trimming took 3 bases from V and 8 from J, leaving 13 bases between them. The CDR3 is made up of 14 amino acids. Measured with immunoSEQ multiplex PCR; TCRdb has only the in-frame clones, and not every one. The sample holds about 200,000 clones, about 89% seen once. The sequence came from a woman aged 18 to 35 who had recovered from COVID-19. This chain joins TRBV7-2 and TRBJ2-2; D perhaps matches TRBD1 (5 bases). Material: PBMCs or T cells enriched from blood (not recorded which). CDR3 coding DNA: TGTGCCAGCAGCTTTGTCAGGGCCTCAGGGGAGCTGTTTTTT. Residues: CASSFVRASGELFF.